This is a list of T cell receptor beta chains from one sample in a study of molecular identifiers for immune sequencing clone quantification. TCRdb called the PCR reads again in MiXCR, with one record for every CDR3 protein. The table lists some 10,000 distinct CDR3 sequences, approximately 20% of them singletons. Sequencing input: naive CD8+ T cells from blood, with Jurkat cell RNA spiked in. These receptors originate from a human donor in good health. Some libraries in this study had Jurkat cell RNA spiked in. The CDR3 runs from the conserved cysteine through the conserved F or W. A D gene is named only where the DNA matches it firmly. Rows may omit the clone size; those that give it use once, few, many or a size class.

18	TRBV7-6	-	-	TRBJ2-2	CASSLVVVGGANAGVLFF	TGTGCCAGCAGCTTAGTAGTTGTTGGGGGGGCGAACGCCGGGGTGCTGTTTTTT
15	TRBV11-2	many	-	TRBJ2-5	CASSLASAEQETQYF	TGTGCCAGCAGCTTAGCGTCGGCAGAGCAAGAGACCCAGTACTTC
14	TRBV11-2	many	-	TRBJ1-1	CASSPPVGRAEAFF	TGTGCCAGCAGCCCACCTGTCGGGAGGGCTGAAGCTTTCTTT
12	TRBV6-5	medium-sized	-	TRBJ2-3	CASAGPTDTQYF	TGTGCCAGCGCGGGCCCCACAGATACGCAGTATTTT
12	TRBV6-5	-	-	TRBJ2-3	CAGAGPTDTQSF	TGTGCCGGCGCGGGCCCCACAGATACGCAGTCTTTT
15	TRBV6-2/TRBV6-3	medium-sized	TRBD2	TRBJ2-7	CASSWGLAETYEQYF	TGTGCCAGCAGTTGGGGACTAGCGGAGACCTACGAGCAGTACTTC
16	TRBV28	medium-sized	TRBD1	TRBJ2-6	CASRDRGTSGANVLTF	TGTGCCAGCAGAGACAGGGGTACCTCTGGGGCCAACGTCCTGACTTTC
16	TRBV4-3	many	-	TRBJ2-7	CASSQVVGPYPYEQYF	TGCGCCAGCAGCCAAGTGGTCGGACCATACCCCTACGAGCAGTACTTC
16	TRBV12-3/TRBV12-4	many	-	TRBJ1-1	CASSVTPGPMNTEAFF	TGTGCCAGCAGTGTAACCCCCGGACCGATGAACACTGAAGCTTTCTTT
15	TRBV7-2	medium-sized	-	TRBJ1-6	CASSFGSDSYSPLHF	TGTGCCAGCAGCTTTGGATCGGACAGTTATTCACCCCTCCACTTT
17	TRBV9	medium-sized	TRBD2	TRBJ2-3	CASSTTSGRASTDTQYF	TGTGCCAGCAGCACGACTAGCGGGAGGGCTAGCACAGATACGCAGTATTTT
13	TRBV5-1	many	-	TRBJ2-7	CASSLVQGGEQYF	TGCGCCAGCAGCTTGGTTCAGGGAGGCGAGCAGTACTTC